The 18 T cell receptor beta chains presented below share a single source sample, sequenced in a study of high-grade serous ovarian cancer treatment subgroups. Using immunoSEQ multiplex PCR, the repertoire was profiled, and TCRdb retains in-frame clones only, with some absent. The data show over 14,000 clones, roughly 90% seen once. Tumor tissue was taken before any definitive surgery or chemotherapy was given. What was sequenced was tumor tissue. All receptors come from a human donor with high-grade serous ovarian cancer.

The chain links TRBV10-3 to TRBJ1-1; no firm D call. This CDR3 is built from 12 residues. The V end was cut by 4 bases, the J end by 5 bases, with 8 bases between. CDR1 ENHRY and CDR2 SYGVKD come from the germline V gene. The CDR3 sequence: CAISGPTTEAFF. The CDR3 nucleotides are TGTGCCATCAGTGGGCCCACTACTGAAGCTTTCTTT.

This clone appeared once. J is TRBJ2-7 and V is TRBV6-5; 8 positions agree with TRBD2. J was trimmed by 1 base and V by 6 bases; bases with no gene match: 5. Germline V gene sequence: CDR1 MNHEY, CDR2 SVGAGI. The CDR3 is 14 residues long. CDR3 sequence reads: CASRKRGGSYEQYF. Written as DNA, the CDR3 is TGTGCCAGCAGGAAGCGCGGGGGGTCCTACGAGCAGTACTTC.

V is TRBV10-3 and J is TRBJ2-7; weak D call: TRBD1 (6 bases). The V end lost 2 bases, the J end lost 3 bases, and 14 bases lay between the germline ends. The CDR3 contains 15 residues. Germline V gene data show CDR1 as ENHRY and CDR2 as SYGVKD. Here the CDR3 reads CAISEGPPTGYEQYF. The CDR3 DNA reads TGTGCCATCAGTGAGGGCCCCCCGACAGGCTACGAGCAGTACTTC.

The chain links TRBV15 to TRBJ2-1, with 9 positions matching TRBD2. CDR1 is LNHNV and CDR2 is YYDKDF in the germline V gene (reference sequence). This CDR3 has 15 amino acids. After removal of 0 bases from V and 7 bases from J, the junction contained 4 bases not matched to a gene. CDR3 in DNA: TGTGCCACCAGCAGAGAGCGGGGGGGCAATAATGAGCAGTTCTTC. Its translation: CATSRERGGNNEQFF.

The chain recombines TRBV19 with TRBJ2-7, with 10 nucleotides matching TRBD1. In germline, CDR1 is LNHDA, CDR2 SQIVND (reference sequence). The CDR3 contains 17 residues. Trimming removed 9 bases from V and 1 base from J; junction bases left unmatched: 15. CDR3 bases: TGTGCCAGCAAGTACAAATCCGGGACAGGGGATTCCTACGAGCAGTACTTC. This encodes CASKYKSGTGDSYEQYF.

This chain joins TRBV10-3 and TRBJ2-1, with a possible D match to TRBD2 (6 bases). The V and J ends lost 9 bases and 3 bases respectively, with 12 bases between them. Germline values: CDR1 ENHRY, CDR2 SYGVKD. The length of the CDR3 is 13 residues. In nucleotides, the CDR3 is TGTGCCATTCGGACTATCCTCTACAATGAGCAGTTCTTC. It specifies CAIRTILYNEQFF.

A remark on this clone: An end of the junction differs from the germline gene, which may be a read error. The chain links TRBV5-1 to TRBJ1-1; D uncertain. This CDR3 comprises 14 residues. The V gene's germline CDR1 is SGHRS and CDR2 YFSETQ. The CDR3 DNA sequence: TGCGCCAGCAGTCCTAGTACCCCGAACACTGGAGCTTTCTTT. This encodes CASSPSTPNTGAFF. Combining the CDR3 with reference TRBV5-1 and TRBJ1-1 gives the whole variable domain KAGVTQTPRYLIKTRGQQVTLSCSPISGHRSVSWYQQTPGQGLQFLFEYFSETQRNKGNFPGRFSGRQFSNSRSEMNVSTLELGDSALYLCASSPSTPNTGAFFGQGTRLTVV.

The chain combines TRBV5-1 with TRBJ2-5; the D gene is possibly TRBD1 (8 bases). The CDR3 is 14 residues long. Germline lookup yields CDR1 SGHRS and CDR2 YFSETQ. V was trimmed by 5 bases and J by 4 bases, leaving 15 bases between them. CDR3 bases: TGCGCCAGCAGAAATACAGGGGGGGGAGAGACCCAGTACTTC. This encodes CASRNTGGGETQYF. The full variable domain, in which reference TRBV5-1 and TRBJ2-5 provide the parts outside the CDR3, is KAGVTQTPRYLIKTRGQQVTLSCSPISGHRSVSWYQQTPGQGLQFLFEYFSETQRNKGNFPGRFSGRQFSNSRSEMNVSTLELGDSALYLCASRNTGGGETQYFGPGTRLLVL.

The rearrangement uses TRBV6-1 and TRBJ2-7; tentatively, D is TRBD1 (6 bases). CDR1 and CDR2 (germline): MNHNS, SASEGT. Deletions cut 8 bases from V and 3 bases from J, with 14 bases between. This CDR3 comprises 13 residues. CDR3 nucleotide sequence: TGTGCCAGCCAGAGGGGACAACTCTACGAGCAGTACTTC. Translating it yields CASQRGQLYEQYF.

The chain uses TRBV6-5 and TRBJ1-5; D remains unclear. Trimming cost V 2 bases and J 0 bases, with 5 bases left between them. Germline V gene lookup returns CDR1 MNHEY and CDR2 SVGAGI. CDR3 length: 14 amino acids. CDR3 DNA sequence: TGTGCCAGCAGTTACAGGGATAGCAATCAGCCCCAGCATTTT. Protein: CASSYRDSNQPQHF.

The gene calls are TRBV7-6 and TRBJ2-1; the D is unclear. Per the germline V gene, CDR1 is SGHVS and CDR2 is FNYEAQ. CDR3 size: 12 residues. Trimming took 1 base from V and 6 from J, leaving 4 bases between them. The CDR3 nucleotides read TGTGCCAGCAGCTTAGAGGGCAATGAGCAGTTCTTC. Residues: CASSLEGNEQFF.

This rearrangement joins TRBV6-5 to TRBJ2-7; no definite D call. Trimming shortened V by 5 bases and J by 6 bases, and 11 bases separated the two germline ends. Germline V gene lookup returns CDR1 MNHEY and CDR2 SVGAGI. CDR3 length equals 12 residues. CDR3 in DNA: TGTGCCAGCAGTCCTAAACTCGGCGAGCAGTACTTC. It specifies CASSPKLGEQYF.

The chain uses TRBV2 and TRBJ2-5, with 8 nucleotides matching TRBD1. V was clipped by 5 bases and J by 5 bases; unmatched bases: 7. CDR1 is SNHLY, CDR2 FYNNEI, per germline. CDR3 size: 14 residues. The chain's CDR3 is CASSPQGVGETQYF. The DNA of the CDR3 is TGTGCCAGCAGTCCACAGGGGGTGGGGGAGACCCAGTACTTC.

This chain's CDR3 is CASSVVRGPTDTQYF. For the CDR3, the DNA is TGTGCCAGCAGCGTAGTCAGGGGGCCTACAGATACGCAGTATTTT. The chain links TRBV9 to TRBJ2-3, with 8 bases identical to TRBD1. The junction had 3 bases not matched to a gene; V was cut back by 0 bases and J by 3 bases. CDR3 length: 15 amino acids. The germline gives CDR1 SGDLS, CDR2 YYNGEE.

The rearrangement joins TRBV5-1 to TRBJ2-7; no clear D gene. Germline assignment: CDR1 SGHRS and CDR2 YFSETQ. Trimming stripped 2 bases from V and 4 bases from J, with 4 bases between. The CDR3 contains 11 residues. The CDR3 sequence: CASSFGYEQYF. Written as DNA, the CDR3 is TGCGCCAGCAGCTTCGGATACGAGCAGTACTTC.

V is TRBV5-6 and J is TRBJ2-7; D remains unclear. The CDR3 runs 15 residues. Germline V CDR1 and CDR2: SGHDT, YYEEEE. Deletions cut 3 bases from V and 3 bases from J, with 16 bases between. The CDR3 is CASSSGAGPFYEQYF. CDR3 bases: TGTGCCAGCAGCTCGGGCGCAGGACCCTTCTACGAGCAGTACTTC.

This clone was detected only a few times. V and J are TRBV7-3 and TRBJ1-1; TRBD1 aligns across 10 bases. The germline V gene has CDR1 SGHTA and CDR2 FQGTGA. V lost 3 bases to trimming and J lost 5 bases; unmatched junction nucleotides: 3. The CDR3 spans 14 residues. The CDR3 DNA sequence: TGTGCCAGCAGCTTGACAGGGGGCTGGACTGAAGCTTTCTTT. It translates to CASSLTGGWTEAFF.

About this clone itself: One end of the junction is discordant with germline, which a read error may explain. The chain links TRBV13 to TRBJ2-2; D is ambiguous. Germline CDR1 and CDR2: PRHDT and FYEKMQ (reference sequence). This CDR3 region has 15 residues. The CDR3 spells CASSLGNPRTGELFF. CDR3 nucleotide sequence: TGTGCCAGCAGCCTAGGAAACCCCAGGACCGGGGAGCTGTTTTTT.